Given below is one T cell receptor beta chain in context. Profiled with immunoSEQ multiplex PCR; TCRdb holds only in-frame clones, not every one. The data hold about 670,000 clones, with 80% to 90% observed a single time. This specimen comes from a study of blood T cell repertoires in COVID-19. Study-wide context: Some COVID-19 samples were acute and others convalescent; all came from the United States, Italy and Spain.

CDR1 is MNHEY, CDR2 SMNVEV, per germline (reference sequence). The CDR3 is made up of 14 amino acids. V was clipped by 8 bases and J by 5 bases; unmatched bases: 9. This chain links TRBV27 with TRBJ2-1; 7 bases are a match to TRBD1. Sequences were obtained from peripheral blood. This TCR derives from a young woman with acute or convalescent COVID-19. This CDR3 reads CASGARGNHNEQFF. The CDR3 coding sequence is TGTGCCAGCGGTGCCAGGGGGAATCACAATGAGCAGTTCTTC.